A selection of T cell receptor beta chains follows, all from one sample in a study of blood T cell repertoires in COVID-19. Some clones are missing from TCRdb's copy, which holds only in-frame ones; the method was immunoSEQ multiplex PCR. The repertoire holds roughly 150,000 clones, with over 70% as singletons. Sequencing was done on a sample of PBMCs or T cells enriched from blood (not recorded which). The receptors were sampled from a woman aged 40 to 50 with acute COVID-19. The CDR3 runs from the conserved cysteine through the conserved F or W. Each record gives: J gene, clone size, D gene, V gene, CDR3 protein, CDR3 DNA. D genes are given only for firm matches. Rows give clone size only sometimes, using once, few, many, or a class for an expanded clone.

j_gene: TRBJ2-1
abundance: NA
d_gene: NA
v_gene: TRBV10-3
CDR3aa: CAISELGGVSDEQFF
CDR3nt: TGTGCCATCAGTGAGTTAGGGGGAGTCAGCGATGAGCAGTTCTTC

j_gene: TRBJ2-3
abundance: few
d_gene: TRBD2
v_gene: TRBV6-1
CDR3aa: CASSEARGGLADTDTQYF
CDR3nt: TGTGCCAGCAGTGAAGCCAGGGGGGGACTAGCGGACACAGATACGCAGTATTTT

j_gene: TRBJ1-1
abundance: few
d_gene: NA
v_gene: TRBV18
CDR3aa: CASSPRTVENTEAFF
CDR3nt: TGTGCCAGCTCACCTAGGACAGTAGAGAACACTGAAGCTTTCTTT

j_gene: TRBJ2-1
abundance: NA
d_gene: NA
v_gene: TRBV3-1/TRBV3-2
CDR3aa: CASSQERGYNEQFF
CDR3nt: TGTGCCAGCAGCCAAGAACGGGGCTACAATGAGCAGTTCTTC

j_gene: TRBJ2-7
abundance: few
d_gene: NA
v_gene: TRBV9
CDR3aa: CASSASGTQSYEQYF
CDR3nt: TGTGCCAGCAGCGCCTCCGGGACTCAATCCTACGAGCAGTACTTC

j_gene: TRBJ2-7
abundance: NA
d_gene: TRBD2
v_gene: TRBV5-1
CDR3aa: CASSLEGSGSFYEQYF
CDR3nt: TGCGCCAGCAGCTTGGAAGGTAGCGGGAGTTTCTACGAGCAGTACTTC

j_gene: TRBJ2-4
abundance: NA
d_gene: NA
v_gene: TRBV11-2
CDR3aa: CASSLAGGPNIQYF
CDR3nt: TGTGCCAGCAGCTTAGCCGGGGGACCAAACATTCAGTACTTC

j_gene: TRBJ2-1
abundance: NA
d_gene: NA
v_gene: TRBV2
CDR3aa: CASSSQQGNEQFF
CDR3nt: TGTGCCAGCAGTTCCCAGCAGGGCAATGAGCAGTTCTTC

j_gene: TRBJ2-7
abundance: NA
d_gene: TRBD2
v_gene: TRBV10-3
CDR3aa: CAISAFRRENEEQYF
CDR3nt: TGTGCCATCAGTGCCTTTCGGCGGGAGAATGAGGAGCAGTACTTC

j_gene: TRBJ1-1
abundance: NA
d_gene: TRBD1
v_gene: TRBV7-9
CDR3aa: CASSRPTGGDTEAFF
CDR3nt: TGTGCCAGCAGCCGCCCGACAGGGGGGGACACTGAAGCTTTCTTT

j_gene: TRBJ2-7
abundance: few
d_gene: TRBD1
v_gene: TRBV30
CDR3aa: CAWNRGSSYEQYF
CDR3nt: TGTGCCTGGAACAGGGGGAGCTCCTACGAGCAGTACTTC

j_gene: TRBJ2-3
abundance: few
d_gene: TRBD2
v_gene: TRBV4-2
CDR3aa: CASSQEGLAGSDTQYF
CDR3nt: TGTGCCAGCAGCCAAGAAGGACTAGCGGGATCGGATACGCAGTATTTT

j_gene: TRBJ2-6
abundance: NA
d_gene: NA
v_gene: TRBV27
CDR3aa: CASSLFSSGANVLTF
CDR3nt: TGTGCCAGCAGTTTATTCAGCTCTGGGGCCAACGTCCTGACTTTC